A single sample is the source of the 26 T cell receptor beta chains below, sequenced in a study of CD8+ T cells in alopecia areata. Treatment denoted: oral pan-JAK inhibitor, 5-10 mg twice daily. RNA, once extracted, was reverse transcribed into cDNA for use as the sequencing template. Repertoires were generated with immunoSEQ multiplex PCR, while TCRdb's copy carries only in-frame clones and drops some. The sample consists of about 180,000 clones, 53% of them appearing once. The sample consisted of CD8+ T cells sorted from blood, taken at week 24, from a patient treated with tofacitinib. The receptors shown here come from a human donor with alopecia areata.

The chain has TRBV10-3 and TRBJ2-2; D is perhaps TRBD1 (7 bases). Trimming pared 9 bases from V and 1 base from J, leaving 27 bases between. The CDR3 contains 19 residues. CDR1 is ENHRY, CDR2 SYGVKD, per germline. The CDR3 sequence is CAILDLAGGTAENTGELFF. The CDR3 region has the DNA TGTGCCATACTTGACCTGGCGGGCGGGACAGCCGAGAACACCGGGGAGCTGTTTTTT.

The CDR3 DNA is TGTGCCAGCACCCGGGCATTGAACACTGAAGCTTTCTTT. Translating gives CASTRALNTEAFF. The chain links TRBV27 to TRBJ1-1; no clear D gene. Germline V gives CDR1 MNHEY, CDR2 SMNVEV (reference sequence). Trimming cost V 7 bases and J 0 bases, with 9 bases left between them. The CDR3 contains 13 residues.

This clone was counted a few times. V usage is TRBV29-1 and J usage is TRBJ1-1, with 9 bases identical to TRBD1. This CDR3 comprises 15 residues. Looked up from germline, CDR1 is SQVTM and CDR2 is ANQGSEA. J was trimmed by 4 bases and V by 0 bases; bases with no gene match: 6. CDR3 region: CSVEDHRGLATEAFF. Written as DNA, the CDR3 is TGCAGCGTTGAAGACCACAGGGGGCTGGCCACTGAAGCTTTCTTT.

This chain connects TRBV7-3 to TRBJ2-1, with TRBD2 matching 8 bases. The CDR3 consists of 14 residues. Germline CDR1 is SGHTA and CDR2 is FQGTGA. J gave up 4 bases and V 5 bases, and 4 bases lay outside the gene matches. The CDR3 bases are TGTGCCAGCAGCGCGGGGGGCCGTTACAATGAGCAGTTCTTC. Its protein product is CASSAGGRYNEQFF.

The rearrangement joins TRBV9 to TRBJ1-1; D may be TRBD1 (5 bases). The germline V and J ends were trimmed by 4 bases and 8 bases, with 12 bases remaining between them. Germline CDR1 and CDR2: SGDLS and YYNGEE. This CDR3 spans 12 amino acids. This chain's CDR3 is CASSKGDREAFF. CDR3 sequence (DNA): TGTGCCAGCAGCAAAGGAGACAGAGAAGCTTTCTTT.

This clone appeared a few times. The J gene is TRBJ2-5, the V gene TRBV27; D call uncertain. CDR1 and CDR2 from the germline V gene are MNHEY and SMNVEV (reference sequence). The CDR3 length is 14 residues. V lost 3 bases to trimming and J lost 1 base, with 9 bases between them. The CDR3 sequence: CASSFLATQETQYF. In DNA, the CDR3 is TGTGCCAGCAGTTTCTTAGCTACCCAAGAGACCCAGTACTTC.

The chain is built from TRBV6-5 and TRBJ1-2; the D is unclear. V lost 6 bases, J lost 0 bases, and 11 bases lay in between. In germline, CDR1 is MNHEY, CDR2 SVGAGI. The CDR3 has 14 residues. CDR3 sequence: CASSYVSANYGYTF. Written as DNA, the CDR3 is TGTGCCAGCAGCTACGTGTCAGCTAACTATGGCTACACCTTC.

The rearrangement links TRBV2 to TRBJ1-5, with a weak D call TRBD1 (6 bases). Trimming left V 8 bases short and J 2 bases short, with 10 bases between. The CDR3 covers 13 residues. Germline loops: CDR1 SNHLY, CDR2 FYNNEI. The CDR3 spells CASDRTGNQPQHF. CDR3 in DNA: TGTGCCAGCGACAGGACTGGCAATCAGCCCCAGCATTTT.

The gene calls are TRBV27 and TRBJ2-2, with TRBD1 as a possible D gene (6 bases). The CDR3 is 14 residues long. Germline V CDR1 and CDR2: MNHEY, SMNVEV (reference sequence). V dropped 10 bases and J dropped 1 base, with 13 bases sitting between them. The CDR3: CATTLTGNTGELFF. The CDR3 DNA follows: TGTGCCACGACCTTGACAGGGAACACCGGGGAGCTGTTTTTT.

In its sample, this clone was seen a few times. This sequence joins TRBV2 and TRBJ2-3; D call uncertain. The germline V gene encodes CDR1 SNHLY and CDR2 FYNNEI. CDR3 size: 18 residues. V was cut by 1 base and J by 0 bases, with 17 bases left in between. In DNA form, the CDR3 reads TGTGCCAGCAGTGAAGTGGCGCCCCAAGCAGAGAGCACAGATACGCAGTATTTT. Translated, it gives CASSEVAPQAESTDTQYF.

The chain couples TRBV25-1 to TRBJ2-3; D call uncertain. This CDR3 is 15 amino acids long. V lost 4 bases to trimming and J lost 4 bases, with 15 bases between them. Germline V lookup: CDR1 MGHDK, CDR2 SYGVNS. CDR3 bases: TGTGCCAGCAGTGCCATACACCCGAGCCCAGATACGCAGTATTTT. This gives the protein CASSAIHPSPDTQYF.

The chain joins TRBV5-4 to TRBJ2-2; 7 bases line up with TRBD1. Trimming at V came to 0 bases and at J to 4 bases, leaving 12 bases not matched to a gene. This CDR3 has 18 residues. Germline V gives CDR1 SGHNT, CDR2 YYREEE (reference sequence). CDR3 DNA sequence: TGTGCCAGCAGCTTGGAAGGGGGCCGGTTATTTGGCACCGGGGAGCTGTTTTTT. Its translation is CASSLEGGRLFGTGELFF.

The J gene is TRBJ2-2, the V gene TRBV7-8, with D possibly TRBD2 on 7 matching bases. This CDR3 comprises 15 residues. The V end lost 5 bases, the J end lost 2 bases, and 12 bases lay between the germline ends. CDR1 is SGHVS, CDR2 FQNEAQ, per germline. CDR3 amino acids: CASSTRGGNTGELFF. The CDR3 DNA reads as TGTGCCAGCAGCACTAGGGGGGGAAACACCGGGGAGCTGTTTTTT.

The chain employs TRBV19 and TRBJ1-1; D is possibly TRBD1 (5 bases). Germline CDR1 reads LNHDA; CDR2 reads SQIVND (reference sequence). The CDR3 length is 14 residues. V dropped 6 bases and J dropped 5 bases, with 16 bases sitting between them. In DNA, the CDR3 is TGTGCCAGTAGGGCTCCGGGGGGAGAGACTGAAGCTTTCTTT. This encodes CASRAPGGETEAFF.

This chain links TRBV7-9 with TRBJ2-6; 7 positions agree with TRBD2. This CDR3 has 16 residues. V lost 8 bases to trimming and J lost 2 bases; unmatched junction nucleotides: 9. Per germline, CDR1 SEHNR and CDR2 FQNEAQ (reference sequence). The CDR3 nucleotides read TGTGCCAGCGGCGGGACTATAGAACCTGGGGCCAACGTCCTGACTTTC. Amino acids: CASGGTIEPGANVLTF.

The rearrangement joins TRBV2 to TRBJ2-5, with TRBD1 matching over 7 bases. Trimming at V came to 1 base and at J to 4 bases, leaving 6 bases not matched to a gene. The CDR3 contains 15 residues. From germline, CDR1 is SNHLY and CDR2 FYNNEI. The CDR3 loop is CASSEGVGGAETQYF. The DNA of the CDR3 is TGTGCCAGCAGTGAAGGGGTAGGGGGCGCAGAGACCCAGTACTTC.

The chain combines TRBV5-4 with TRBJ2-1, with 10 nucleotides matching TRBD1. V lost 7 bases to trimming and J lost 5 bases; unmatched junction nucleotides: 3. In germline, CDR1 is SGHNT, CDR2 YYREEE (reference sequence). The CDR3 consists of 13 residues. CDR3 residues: CASAGTGDNEQFF. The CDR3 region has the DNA TGTGCCAGCGCCGGGACAGGGGACAATGAGCAGTTCTTC.

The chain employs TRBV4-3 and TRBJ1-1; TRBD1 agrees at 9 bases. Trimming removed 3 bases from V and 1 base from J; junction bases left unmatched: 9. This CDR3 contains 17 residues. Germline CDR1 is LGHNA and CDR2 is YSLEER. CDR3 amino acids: CASSHTRDRVRNTEAFF. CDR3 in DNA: TGCGCCAGCAGCCACACCCGGGACAGGGTTAGGAACACTGAAGCTTTCTTT.

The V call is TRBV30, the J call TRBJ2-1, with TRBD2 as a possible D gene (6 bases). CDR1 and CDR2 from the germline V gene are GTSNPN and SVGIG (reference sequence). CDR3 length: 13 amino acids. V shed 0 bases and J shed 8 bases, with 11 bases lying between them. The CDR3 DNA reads TGTGCCTGGAGTGTTGGCAGGGACTATGAGCAGTTCTTC. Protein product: CAWSVGRDYEQFF. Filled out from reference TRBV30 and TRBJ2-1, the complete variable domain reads SQTIHQWPATLVQPVGSPLSLECTVEGTSNPNLYWYRQAAGRGLQLLFYSVGIGQISSEVPQNLSASRPQDRQFILSSKKLLLSDSGFYLCAWSVGRDYEQFFGPGTRLTVL.

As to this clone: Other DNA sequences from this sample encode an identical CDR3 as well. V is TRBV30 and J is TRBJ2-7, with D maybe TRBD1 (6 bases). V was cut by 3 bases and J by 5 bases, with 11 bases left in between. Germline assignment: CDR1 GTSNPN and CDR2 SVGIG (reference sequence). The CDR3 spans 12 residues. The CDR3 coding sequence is TGTGCCTGGAGCCTAACAGGGAACGAGCAGTACTTC. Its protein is CAWSLTGNEQYF.

CDR3 region: CASSLSAGLVTEAFF. CDR3 in DNA: TGCGCCAGCAGCTTGTCGGCAGGGCTGGTCACTGAAGCTTTCTTT. V and J are TRBV5-1 and TRBJ1-1; possibly TRBD1 for D (5 bases). The V and J ends lost 1 base and 4 bases respectively, with 14 bases between them. The germline V gene encodes CDR1 SGHRS and CDR2 YFSETQ. This CDR3 spans 15 amino acids. Full variable domain (missing parts from reference TRBV5-1 and TRBJ1-1): KAGVTQTPRYLIKTRGQQVTLSCSPISGHRSVSWYQQTPGQGLQFLFEYFSETQRNKGNFPGRFSGRQFSNSRSEMNVSTLELGDSALYLCASSLSAGLVTEAFFGQGTRLTVV.

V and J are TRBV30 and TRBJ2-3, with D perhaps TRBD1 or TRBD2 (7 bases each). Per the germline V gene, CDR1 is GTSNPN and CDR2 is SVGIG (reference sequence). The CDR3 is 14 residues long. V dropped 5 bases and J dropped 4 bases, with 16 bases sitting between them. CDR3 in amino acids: CAWGQGGLADTQYF. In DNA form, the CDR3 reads TGTGCCTGGGGGCAGGGGGGGCTCGCAGATACGCAGTATTTT.

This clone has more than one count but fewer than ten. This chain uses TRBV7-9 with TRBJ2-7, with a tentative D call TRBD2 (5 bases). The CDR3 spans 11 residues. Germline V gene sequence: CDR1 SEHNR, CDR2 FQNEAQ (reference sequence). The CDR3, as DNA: TGTGCAACCTCGGGAAGCTACGAGCAGTACTTC. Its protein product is CATSGSYEQYF.

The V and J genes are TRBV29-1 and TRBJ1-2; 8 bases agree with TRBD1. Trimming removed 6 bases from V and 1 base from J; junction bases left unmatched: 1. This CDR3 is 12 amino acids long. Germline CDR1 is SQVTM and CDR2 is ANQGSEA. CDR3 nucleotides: TGCAGCGTGACAGGGGATAACTATGGCTACACCTTC. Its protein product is CSVTGDNYGYTF.

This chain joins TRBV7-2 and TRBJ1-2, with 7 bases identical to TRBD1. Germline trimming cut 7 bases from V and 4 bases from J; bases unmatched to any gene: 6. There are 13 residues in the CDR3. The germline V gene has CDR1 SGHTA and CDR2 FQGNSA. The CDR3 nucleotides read TGTGCCAGCAACAAGGGACAGCTCTATGGCTACACCTTC. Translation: CASNKGQLYGYTF.

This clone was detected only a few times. CDR3 residues: CASIGPTATEAFF. CDR3 bases: TGTGCCAGCATAGGACCAACGGCGACTGAAGCTTTCTTT. The genes are TRBV27 and TRBJ1-1, with D unclear. The germline V gene encodes CDR1 MNHEY and CDR2 SMNVEV (reference sequence). The V end was cut by 7 bases, the J end by 5 bases, with 14 bases between. The CDR3 runs 13 residues.